This T cell receptor beta chain was documented in a study of T cells after yellow fever vaccination. Findings of the study overall: A secondary response was less intense yet reached its peak sooner, at day 5 versus 15.

The 5'RACE template-switching step produced TCR cDNA and added a universal primer site and UMIs. TCRdb analysed the 5' RACE reads with MiXCR anew, one entry per CDR3 protein. The repertoire holds 150,000 to 200,000 distinct CDR3 sequences, approximately 6.2% seen once, with 2.9% in the top ten. Per the germline V gene, CDR1 is SGHRS and CDR2 is YFSETQ. V gave up 4 bases and J gave up 0 bases; unmatched junction bases: 5. CDR3 length: 16 residues. The table lists this clonotype with many counts. Its target is not known. This material consisted of CD4+ T cells sorted from PBMCs, taken on the day of the first yellow fever vaccination. The gene calls are TRBV5-1 and TRBJ1-3; TRBD1 agrees at 9 bases. The receptor's source is a man aged 18 to 29 who received the YFV17D yellow fever vaccine. CDR3 sequence: CASSGTGTSSGNTIYF. DNA for the CDR3: TGCGCCAGCAGCGGGACAGGGACTAGCTCTGGAAACACCATATATTTT.